The text below deals with one T cell receptor (beta chain). Its antigen specificity is not known. No much larger clone exists at a distance of one base, and base qualities are not known. The sample belongs to a study of shared clonotypes between healthy human individuals (dated by TCRdb to the early 2020s). With respect to the entire study: The cohort included a few men and a couple of women between 18 and 49 years of age. For each donor, CD4 naive and CD4 memory were each given three plates, CD8 naive was given two plates, and CD8 memory was given one plate. To estimate repertoire size and how much clonotype sharing occurs between individuals, the study deeply sequenced the blood TCR repertoires of roughly 5 healthy adults. Different laboratories and diverse techniques were used to prepare libraries and sequence TCR repertoires, to increase sequencing depth and limit assay-specific biases. Each donor's leukapheresis produced roughly between roughly 0.9 and 8.9 billion PBMCs.

Study-wide conclusions, independent of this receptor: Naive subsets generally had larger estimated clonotype richness than memory subsets did. Higher generation probabilities were observed for clonotypes shared by all four sorted-subset donors than for non-shared clonotypes. Because the study included a small number of donors, the genetic and exposure-history diversity represented was limited. Rarefaction of sorted-subset datasets indicated incomplete sequencing despite the large sequencing depth. Based on pairwise subsampling, the degree of clonotype sharing among donors was expected to be affected by sequencing depth. Across a handful of donors, approximately 4.9% of naive CD4, 3% to 4% of naive CD8, roughly 2.2% of memory CD4, and over 0.35% of memory CD8 clonotypes were shared. Sampling was restricted to blood, and TCR repertoires in tissues likely differ from the TCR repertoires found in blood.

From the cysteine through the phenylalanine, the CDR3 covers 15 amino acids. Here the CDR3 DNA is all that survives: 45 bases in frame from base 1. CDR1 and CDR2 are drawn from the germline V gene: SGDLS, YYNGEE. V and J lose 1 base and 5 bases, and a span of 15 bases separates them. The donors were healthy, HIV-negative adults with no recently reported acute infections or vaccinations. Only Caucasian adults living in Nashville, Tennessee, USA were represented among the donors. CD4+ T cells were enriched through magnetic negative selection, after which naive cells were positively selected on CD45RA and the remaining negative fraction served as the memory subset. Blood was obtained by leukapheresis, after which PBMCs were separated by Ficoll-Histopaque density gradient centrifugation and cryopreserved in liquid nitrogen vapor phase. Analytical flow cytometry was used to check the purity and quantity of every magnetically sorted T cell population. Genomic DNA was isolated from every sorted fraction and measured by UV absorbance on a Nanodrop 2000c.

Using the deep immunoSEQ assay, multiplex PCR amplified TCR CDR3 regions from genomic DNA. Extracted genomic DNA from each cell subset was distributed evenly across all wells of several immunoSEQ 96-well plates, and each plate was treated as a replicate. For sorted subsets, around 200 ng genomic DNA, equal to tens of thousands of T cell genomes, was loaded into each replicate PCR. The purified libraries were quantified using a Qubit 3.0 fluorometer, sized with a Bioanalyzer 2100, and then quantified again using the KAPA Library Quantification kit. Every immunoSEQ 96-well plate was sequenced on a separate single-read 150-cycle Illumina NextSeq 550 flow cell. In the source study's methods: The immunoSEQ output contained only junctional sequences without quality scores, so filtering could not match that applied to full-length reads. To assign V/J genes and CDR3, sequences were annotated against IMGT germline references using PyIR, a Python wrapper for IgBLAST v1.9. Reads were removed for weak V/J assignments (E-value above 1e-6), missing CDR3, stop codons, out-of-frame junctions, or ambiguous translated residues. V3J clonotypes were defined as sequences sharing an identical inferred V gene, J gene, and CDR3 amino acid sequence. The percentage overlap between two repertoires was calculated by dividing the number of shared unique clonotypes by the size of the smaller repertoire. Richness of each repertoire was evaluated using RTK rarefaction, the Chao1 estimator, and Recon v2.1 estimates of unobserved clonotypes. Generation probabilities were computed with OLGA for all TCRbeta clonotypes obtained by the gDNA method from a few donors. The immuneACCESS repertoire file appears here via TCRdb, limited to in-frame rearrangements. These files lack a portion of the clones; in checked studies, under half of the deficit traces to unresolved V genes, and the cause of the others is not known. The V and J calls and the clone size are those of that table, but D and trimming were determined from the DNA. For this sample the table gives about 2.4 million clones, of which more than 85% were detected only once. The ten biggest clones cover 0.35% to 0.45% of the sample.

The sequence was collected from a man younger than 35 in good health. Some clones in this sample may be carry-over from other donors' samples. The chain joins TRBV9 to TRBJ2-5; a tentative D match to TRBD1 spans 6 bases. Material for sequencing was naive CD4+ T cells from PBMCs. The cell subset or site label, as the study defines it: CD45RA+ positively selected. The CDR3 region: CASSVQGRVGETQYF. At the DNA level, the sequence is TGTGCCAGCAGCGTACAGGGGAGAGTAGGGGAGACCCAGTACTTC.